The entry below gives a single T cell receptor (beta chain) sequence along with its context. The antigen remains undetermined. Using its own MiXCR run on the 5' RACE reads, TCRdb lists one record per CDR3 protein. In the table there are 450,000 to 550,000 distinct CDR3 sequences, 20% to 25% of which are singletons. The sample comes from a study of T cells after yellow fever vaccination. Study-wide results and limits: Booster sampling recovered most clones from primary vaccination (less than 97% CD4, 80% to 90% CD8). The secondary response peaked faster, at day 5 versus 15, but was weaker.

The receptor was derived from a man aged 18 to 30 who received the YFV17D yellow fever vaccine. The specimen comprised PBMCs, sampled 21 days after the first yellow fever vaccination.

The CDR3 loop reads CASRQGWNGYTF. The CDR3 nucleotides are TGTGCCAGCAGACAGGGTTGGAATGGCTACACCTTC. The V call is TRBV27, the J call TRBJ1-2, with D tentatively TRBD1 (6 bases). The CDR3 has 12 amino acids. V shed 6 bases and J shed 6 bases, with 11 bases lying between them. Germline V gives CDR1 MNHEY, CDR2 SMNVEV (reference sequence).